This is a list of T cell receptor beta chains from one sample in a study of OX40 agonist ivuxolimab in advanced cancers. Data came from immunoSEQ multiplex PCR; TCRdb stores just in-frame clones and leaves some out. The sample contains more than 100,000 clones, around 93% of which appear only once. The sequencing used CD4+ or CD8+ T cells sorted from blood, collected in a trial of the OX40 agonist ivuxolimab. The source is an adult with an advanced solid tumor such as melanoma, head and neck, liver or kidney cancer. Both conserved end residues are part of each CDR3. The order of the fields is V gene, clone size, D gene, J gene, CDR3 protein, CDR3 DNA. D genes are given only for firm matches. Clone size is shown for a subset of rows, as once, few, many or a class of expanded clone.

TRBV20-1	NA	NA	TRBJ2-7	CSARVSYEQYF	TGCAGTGCTAGAGTGAGCTACGAGCAGTACTTC
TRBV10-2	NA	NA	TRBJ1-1	CASSERQLSTEAFF	TGCGCCAGCAGTGAGAGACAGCTGAGCACTGAAGCTTTCTTT
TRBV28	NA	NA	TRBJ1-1	CAISVRGAGENTEAFF	TGTGCCATCTCAGTTAGGGGGGCCGGAGAGAACACTGAAGCTTTCTTT
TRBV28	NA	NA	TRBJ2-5	CASSLNGLQETQYF	TGTGCCAGCAGTTTGAACGGACTACAAGAGACCCAGTACTTC
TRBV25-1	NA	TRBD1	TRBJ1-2	CASADRGFKGYTF	TGTGCCAGTGCCGACAGGGGGTTTAAGGGCTACACCTTC
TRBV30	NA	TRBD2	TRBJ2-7	CAWGISGRGQYF	TGTGCCTGGGGTATCAGCGGGAGGGGGCAGTACTTC
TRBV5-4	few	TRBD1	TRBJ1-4	CASSLERQGNEKLFF	TGTGCCAGCAGCTTGGAGCGACAGGGTAATGAAAAACTGTTTTTT
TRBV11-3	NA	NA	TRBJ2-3	CASSLGRRTLTDTQYF	TGTGCCAGCAGCTTAGGTCGACGGACACTCACAGATACGCAGTATTTT
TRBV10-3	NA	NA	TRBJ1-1	CAIGAIRGTEAFF	TGTGCCATAGGGGCCATACGCGGCACTGAAGCTTTCTTT
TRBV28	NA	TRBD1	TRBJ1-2	CASRQGALGYTF	TGTGCCAGCAGACAGGGGGCTTTGGGCTACACCTTC
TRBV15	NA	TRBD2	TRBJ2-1	CATSSLAAPPPNEQFF	TGTGCCACCAGCTCACTAGCGGCTCCGCCTCCCAATGAGCAGTTCTTC
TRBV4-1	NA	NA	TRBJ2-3	CASSPVGSTDTQYF	TGCGCCAGCAGCCCAGTGGGAAGCACAGATACGCAGTATTTT
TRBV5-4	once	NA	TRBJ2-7	CASSLRDPAPYEQYF	TGTGCCAGCAGCCTCCGGGACCCTGCCCCCTACGAGCAGTACTTC
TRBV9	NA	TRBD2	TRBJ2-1	CASSERLAGSNEQFF	TGTGCCAGCAGTGAGAGACTAGCGGGGTCAAATGAGCAGTTCTTC
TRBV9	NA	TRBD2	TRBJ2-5	CASSVGTSGGQETQYF	TGTGCCAGCAGCGTGGGGACTAGCGGGGGGCAAGAGACCCAGTACTTC
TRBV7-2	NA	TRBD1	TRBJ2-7	CASSLPDWDSTYEQYF	TGTGCCAGCAGCTTACCCGATTGGGACAGCACCTACGAGCAGTACTTC
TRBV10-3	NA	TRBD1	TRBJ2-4	CAISDRENIQYF	TGTGCCATCAGCGACAGGGAAAACATTCAGTACTTC
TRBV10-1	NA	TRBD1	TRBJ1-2	CASSESTGRGYTF	TGCGCCAGCAGTGAGTCGACAGGGCGAGGCTACACCTTC
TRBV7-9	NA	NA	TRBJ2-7	CASSRAGSSYEQYF	TGTGCCAGCTCACGAGCAGGGAGCTCCTACGAGCAGTACTTC
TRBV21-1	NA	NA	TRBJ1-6	CASSTLPGQGRSYNSPLHF	TGTGCCAGCAGCACACTACCGGGACAGGGCCGCTCCTATAATTCACCCCTCCACTTT
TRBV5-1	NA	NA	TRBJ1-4	CASSSGIANEKLFF	TGCGCCAGCAGCTCAGGGATTGCTAATGAAAAACTGTTTTTT
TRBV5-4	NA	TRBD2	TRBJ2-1	CASSLGASGDEQFF	TGTGCCAGCAGCTTGGGGGCTAGCGGCGATGAGCAGTTCTTC
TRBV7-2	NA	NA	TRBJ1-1	CASSSRGREAFF	TGTGCCAGCAGCTCCCGGGGCAGGGAAGCTTTCTTT
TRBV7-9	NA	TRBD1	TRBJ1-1	CASSRDRVSPNTEAFF	TGTGCCAGCAGTCGGGACAGGGTAAGCCCGAACACTGAAGCTTTCTTT
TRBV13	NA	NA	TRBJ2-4	CASTEGAKNIQYF	TGTGCCAGCACGGAGGGGGCCAAAAACATTCAGTACTTC
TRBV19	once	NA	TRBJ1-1	CASSIYREKTEAFF	TGTGCCAGTAGTATTTACCGGGAAAAGACTGAAGCTTTCTTT
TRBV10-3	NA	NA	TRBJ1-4	CAISGGREGEKLFF	TGTGCCATCAGTGGGGGCAGGGAGGGTGAAAAACTGTTTTTT
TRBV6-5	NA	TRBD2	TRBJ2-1	CASSYSTTSGYNEQFF	TGTGCCAGCAGTTACTCGACCACTAGCGGCTACAATGAGCAGTTCTTC
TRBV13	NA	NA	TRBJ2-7	CASSRSYEQYF	TGTGCCAGCAGCCGTTCCTACGAGCAGTACTTC
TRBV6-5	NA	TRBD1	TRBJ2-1	CASSTHRGNEQFF	TGTGCCAGCAGTACGCACAGGGGAAATGAGCAGTTCTTC
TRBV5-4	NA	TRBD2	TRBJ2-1	CALGTTDYNEQFF	TGTGCCCTCGGGACTACGGACTACAATGAGCAGTTCTTC
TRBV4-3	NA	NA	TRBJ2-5	CASSPGLGGETQYF	TGCGCCAGCAGCCCGGGACTTGGCGGCGAGACCCAGTACTTC
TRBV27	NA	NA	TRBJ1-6	CASSPSGTSLHF	TGTGCCAGCAGTCCCTCCGGGACCAGCCTCCACTTT
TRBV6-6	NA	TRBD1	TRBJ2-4	CASTQDRASQYF	TGTGCCAGCACTCAAGACAGGGCAAGTCAGTACTTC
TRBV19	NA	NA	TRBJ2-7	CASSVDRLSYEQYF	TGTGCCAGTAGTGTAGACAGGTTGAGCTACGAGCAGTACTTC
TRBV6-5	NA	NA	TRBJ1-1	CASSYGQLNEAFF	TGTGCCAGCAGCTACGGACAGCTCAATGAAGCTTTCTTT
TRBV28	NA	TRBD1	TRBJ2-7	CATSGGWGHYEQYF	TGTGCCACCTCAGGGGGTTGGGGACACTACGAGCAGTACTTC
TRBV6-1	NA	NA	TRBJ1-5	CASSASRGSNQPQHF	TGTGCCAGCAGTGCCTCCCGGGGATCCAATCAGCCCCAGCATTTT
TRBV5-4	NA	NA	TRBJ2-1	CASTPLEGSNYNEQFF	TGTGCCAGCACCCCGTTAGAGGGCAGTAACTACAATGAGCAGTTCTTC
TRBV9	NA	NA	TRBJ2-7	CASSHPTLGDVSYEQYF	TGTGCCAGCAGCCATCCTACACTGGGGGACGTCTCCTACGAGCAGTACTTC
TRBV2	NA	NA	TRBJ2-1	CASADYSRFF	TGTGCCTCGGCGGACTACAGCAGGTTCTTC
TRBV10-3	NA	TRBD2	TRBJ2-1	CAIRGSSGNNEQFF	TGTGCCATCAGGGGGTCTAGCGGAAACAATGAGCAGTTCTTC
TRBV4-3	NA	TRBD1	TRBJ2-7	CASSHRQGIYEQYF	TGCGCCAGCAGCCACCGACAGGGGATCTACGAGCAGTACTTC
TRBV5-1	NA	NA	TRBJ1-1	CASSFGQDHTEAFF	TGCGCCAGCAGCTTCGGACAAGATCACACTGAAGCTTTCTTT
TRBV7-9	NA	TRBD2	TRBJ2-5	CASSFRRGDQETQYF	TGTGCCAGCAGCTTTCGACGGGGGGACCAAGAGACCCAGTACTTC
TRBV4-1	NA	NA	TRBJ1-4	CASSHLLATNEKLFF	TGCGCCAGCAGCCATCTTCTGGCAACTAATGAAAAACTGTTTTTT
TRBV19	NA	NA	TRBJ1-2	CASSIAGKGGYTF	TGTGCCAGTAGTATAGCAGGGAAGGGTGGCTACACCTTC
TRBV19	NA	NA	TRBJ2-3	CATGTVQGTDTQYF	TGTGCTACTGGGACGGTTCAGGGCACAGATACGCAGTATTTT